The sequence of this T cell receptor beta chain was determined in a study of response to subunit inactivated influenza vaccine. TCRdb re-analysed the RT-PCR reads in MiXCR, keeping a single row per CDR3 protein. The table has approximately 500,000 distinct CDR3 sequences, under 25% seen once. This clonotype was seen a handful of times. The CDR3 extends over 18 amino acids. V was clipped by 3 bases and J by 2 bases, with 17 bases between them. CDR1 is SGHAT, CDR2 FQNNGV, per germline. The same data also went into a second study, on T cells expressing NK-cell markers. As that study records: Production of TCR beta cDNA relied on 5'RACE template switching with UMIs. More than five of the donors carried dominant NKG2C+ clonotypes that took up 1.0-7.0% of their CD8+ T cells. These clonotypes also led the CD3+CD56-NKG2C+ fraction in a few donors. The study did not resolve the HCMV specificity of expanded NKG2C+ T cell clones.

The source was CD4+ T cells sorted from PBMCs, collected roughly 12 days after vaccination. The J gene is TRBJ2-6, the V gene TRBV11-2, with unresolved D. The clonotype originates from a middle-aged man who received an inactivated influenza vaccine. The CDR3 sequence: CASSFRQASHAGANVLTF. CDR3 nucleotide sequence: TGTGCCAGCAGCTTTCGCCAGGCGAGCCACGCTGGGGCCAACGTCCTGACTTTC.